This T cell receptor beta chain was profiled in a study of blood T cell repertoires in COVID-19. Study-level background: Sites across the United States, Italy and Spain contributed samples from acute and convalescent COVID-19. T cells, B-cell-depleted T cells, or PBMCs provided the cDNA or gDNA that served as material.

Per the germline V gene, CDR1 is MDHEN and CDR2 is SYDVKM. This CDR3 has 15 amino acids. V lost 2 bases and J 5 bases, leaving 15 bases between the germline ends. Authors' analysis steps: Amplification with reference gene primers provided the estimates of nucleated cell counts. Clones were read by immunoSEQ multiplex PCR, and TCRdb kept only the in-frame ones, dropping some. V, J and clone size are those of that table, while D and trimming were read from the DNA. Seen here are about 46,000 clones, 80% to 90% observed once, and the top ten hold approximately 16%. The chain is built from TRBV28 and TRBJ2-5, with D maybe TRBD2 (5 bases). This receptor was identified in a human donor in a cohort sampled during active COVID-19. The material sequenced was peripheral blood. CDR3 DNA: TGTGCCAGCAGTTTAAGCAGTGAGGGCTGGGAGACCCAGTACTTC. Its translation is CASSLSSEGWETQYF.